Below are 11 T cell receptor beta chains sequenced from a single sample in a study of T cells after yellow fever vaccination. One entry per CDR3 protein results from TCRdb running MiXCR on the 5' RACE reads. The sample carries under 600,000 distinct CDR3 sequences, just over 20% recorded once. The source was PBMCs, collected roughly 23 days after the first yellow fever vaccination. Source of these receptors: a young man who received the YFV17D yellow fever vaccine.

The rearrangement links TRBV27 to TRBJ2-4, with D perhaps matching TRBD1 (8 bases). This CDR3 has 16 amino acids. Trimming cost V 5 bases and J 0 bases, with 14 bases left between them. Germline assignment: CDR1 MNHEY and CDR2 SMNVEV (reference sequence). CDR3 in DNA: TGTGCCAGCAGTCACAGGGGGGGGCTAGCCAAAAACATTCAGTACTTC. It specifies CASSHRGGLAKNIQYF.

CDR3 region: CASSRRTSGGVLETQYF. In nucleotides, the CDR3 is TGTGCCAGCAGCAGAAGGACTAGCGGGGGGGTCTTAGAGACCCAGTACTTC. The chain has TRBV5-6 and TRBJ2-5; 15 bases fit TRBD2. Germline-derived CDR1 and CDR2 are SGHDT and YYEEEE. The V and J ends lost 4 bases and 4 bases, in that order; junction bases with no gene match: 8. CDR3 length equals 17 residues.

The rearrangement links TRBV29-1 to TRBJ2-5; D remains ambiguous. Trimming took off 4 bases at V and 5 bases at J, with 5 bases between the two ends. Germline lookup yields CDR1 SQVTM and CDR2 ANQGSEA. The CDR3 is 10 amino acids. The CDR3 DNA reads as TGCAGCGTTGTCCGGGAGACCCAGTACTTC. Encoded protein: CSVVRETQYF.

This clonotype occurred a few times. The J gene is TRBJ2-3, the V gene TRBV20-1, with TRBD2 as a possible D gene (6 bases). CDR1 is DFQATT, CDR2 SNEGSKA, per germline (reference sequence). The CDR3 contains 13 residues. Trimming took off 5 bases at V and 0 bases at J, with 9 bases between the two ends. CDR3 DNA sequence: TGCAGTGCTGGGGGGACTAGCACAGATACGCAGTATTTT. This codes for CSAGGTSTDTQYF.

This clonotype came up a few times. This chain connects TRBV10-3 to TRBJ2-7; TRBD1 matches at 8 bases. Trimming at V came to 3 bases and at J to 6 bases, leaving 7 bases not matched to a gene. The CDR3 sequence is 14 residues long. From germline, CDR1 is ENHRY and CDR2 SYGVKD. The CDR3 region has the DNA TGTGCCATCAGTGATGATGACAGGGGACGCGAGCAGTACGTC. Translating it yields CAISDDDRGREQYV.

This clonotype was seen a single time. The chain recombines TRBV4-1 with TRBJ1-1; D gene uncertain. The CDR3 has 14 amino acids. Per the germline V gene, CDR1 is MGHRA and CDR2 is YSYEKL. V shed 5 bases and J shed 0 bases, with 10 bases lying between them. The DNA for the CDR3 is TGCGCCAGCAGCGTAGTCCGGATGAACACTGAAGCTTTCTTT. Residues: CASSVVRMNTEAFF.

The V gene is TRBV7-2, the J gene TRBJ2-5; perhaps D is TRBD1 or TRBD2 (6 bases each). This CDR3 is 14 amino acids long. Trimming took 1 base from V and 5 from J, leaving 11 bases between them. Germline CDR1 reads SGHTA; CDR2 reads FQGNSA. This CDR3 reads CASSLVGGEETQYF. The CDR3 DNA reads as TGTGCCAGCAGCTTAGTCGGGGGCGAGGAGACCCAGTACTTC.

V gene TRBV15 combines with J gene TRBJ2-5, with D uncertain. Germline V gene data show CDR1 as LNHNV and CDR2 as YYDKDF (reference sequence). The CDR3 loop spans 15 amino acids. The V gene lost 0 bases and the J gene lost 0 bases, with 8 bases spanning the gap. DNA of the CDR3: TGTGCCACCAGCAGAGAGTGGGCGTACCAAGAGACCCAGTACTTC. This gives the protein CATSREWAYQETQYF.

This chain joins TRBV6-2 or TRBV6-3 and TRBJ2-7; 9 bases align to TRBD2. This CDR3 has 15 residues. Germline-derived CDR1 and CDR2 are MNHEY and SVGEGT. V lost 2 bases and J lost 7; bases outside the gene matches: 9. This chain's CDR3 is CASSYAGTSSWEQYV. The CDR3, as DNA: TGTGCCAGCAGTTACGCCGGGACTAGCTCATGGGAGCAGTACGTC.

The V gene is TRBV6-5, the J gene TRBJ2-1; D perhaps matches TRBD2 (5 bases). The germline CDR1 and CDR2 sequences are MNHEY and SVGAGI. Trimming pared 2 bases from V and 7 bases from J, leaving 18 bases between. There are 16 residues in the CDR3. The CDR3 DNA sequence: TGTGCCAGCAGTTACCCGGACTTACCTTCCGGGAATGAGCAGTTCTTC. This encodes CASSYPDLPSGNEQFF.

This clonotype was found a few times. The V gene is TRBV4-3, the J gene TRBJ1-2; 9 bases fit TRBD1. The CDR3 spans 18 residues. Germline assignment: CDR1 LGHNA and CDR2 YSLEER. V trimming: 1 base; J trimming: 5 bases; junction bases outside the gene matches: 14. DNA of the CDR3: TGCGCCAGCAGCCAAGGTCGCGCTGCGGGACAGGGACGATATGGCTACACCTTC. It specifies CASSQGRAAGQGRYGYTF.